Included here is one T cell receptor (beta chain) sequence, with context. The sample originates from a study of blood T cell repertoires in COVID-19. Background on the study: Material from acute and convalescent COVID-19 was sourced from the United States, Italy and Spain. PBMCs, B-cell-depleted T cells, or T cells provided the cDNA or gDNA that made up the material.

This CDR3 is built from 16 residues. Germline lookup yields CDR1 WSHSY and CDR2 SAAADI. V was trimmed by 0 bases and J by 1 base, leaving 11 bases between them. As handled by the study authors: For nucleated cells, counts were estimated from reference gene primer amplification. Assay used: immunoSEQ multiplex PCR; TCRdb lists only in-frame clones, some missing. That table supplies the V and J calls and clone size; D and trimming were determined from the DNA. The sample yields 200,000 to 250,000 clones, about 87% seen once. The V and J genes are TRBV10-2 and TRBJ2-3; tentatively, D is TRBD2 (6 bases). Sequencing input: peripheral blood. The TCR originated in a woman between 70 and 85 years old with active or convalescent COVID-19. Written as DNA, the CDR3 is TGCGCCAGCAGTGAGTCGGGGGGAATCGGCACAGATACGCAGTATTTT. Protein: CASSESGGIGTDTQYF.